The clone carrying this T cell receptor beta chain was recorded a few times. Its antigen is unidentified. Profiled with immunoSEQ multiplex PCR; TCRdb holds only in-frame clones, not every one. The data contain 4,700 or so clones, roughly 51% of them singletons. The data stem from a study of STAT3 mutations in large granular lymphocyte leukemia. Study conclusions and caveats: At least one immunodominant TCR beta clonotype appeared in every T-cell large granular lymphocyte leukemia patient. Clonal expansion was inferred from other time points because no sample existed at each clone's first appearance. Some patients had dominant TCR clones larger than their STAT3 mutant burden. After therapy, about 35% of the 18 patients switched clonotypes, all new clones STAT3 wild type.

The germline V and J ends were trimmed by 6 bases and 2 bases, with 13 bases remaining between them. The CDR3 loop spans 14 amino acids. The germline CDR1 and CDR2 sequences are KGHSH and LQKENI. The chain links TRBV18 to TRBJ1-1, with D possibly TRBD1 on 5 matching bases. Sequenced sample: peripheral blood mononuclear cells. This clonotype originated in a male patient between 45 and 60 years old with T-cell large granular lymphocyte leukemia. Some clones in this sample may be carry-over from other donors' samples. The CDR3 sequence is CASSTAGGNTEAFF. CDR3 coding DNA: TGTGCCAGCTCCACAGCGGGGGGTAACACTGAAGCTTTCTTT. Drawing the rest from reference TRBV18 and TRBJ1-1, the complete variable domain is NAGVMQNPRHLVRRRGQEARLRCSPMKGHSHVYWYRQLPEEGLKFMVYLQKENIIDESGMPKERFSAEFPKEGPSILRIQQVVRGDSAAYFCASSTAGGNTEAFFGQGTRLTVV.